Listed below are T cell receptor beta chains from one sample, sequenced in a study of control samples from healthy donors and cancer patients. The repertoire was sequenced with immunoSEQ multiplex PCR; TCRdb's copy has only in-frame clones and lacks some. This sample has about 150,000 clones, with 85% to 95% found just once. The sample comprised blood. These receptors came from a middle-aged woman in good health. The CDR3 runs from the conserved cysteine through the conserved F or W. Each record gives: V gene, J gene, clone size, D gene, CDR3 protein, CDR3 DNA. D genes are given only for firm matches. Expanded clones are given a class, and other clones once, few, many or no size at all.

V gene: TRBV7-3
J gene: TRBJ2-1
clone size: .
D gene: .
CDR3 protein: CASSPAGSRSYNEQFF
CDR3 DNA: TGTGCCAGCAGCCCGGCGGGGTCTAGGTCCTACAATGAGCAGTTCTTC

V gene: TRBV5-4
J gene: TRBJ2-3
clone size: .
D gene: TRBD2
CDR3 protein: CASSLTRTSGTTDTQYF
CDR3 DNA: TGTGCCAGCAGCCTAACACGGACTAGCGGGACCACAGATACGCAGTATTTT

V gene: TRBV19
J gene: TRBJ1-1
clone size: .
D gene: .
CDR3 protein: CASSIGQGEAFF
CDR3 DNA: TGTGCCAGTAGTATAGGGCAGGGTGAAGCTTTCTTT

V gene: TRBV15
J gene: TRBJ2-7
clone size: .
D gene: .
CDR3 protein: CATSRDGSVSSYEQYF
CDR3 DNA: TGTGCCACCAGCAGAGATGGGAGCGTGAGCTCCTACGAGCAGTACTTC

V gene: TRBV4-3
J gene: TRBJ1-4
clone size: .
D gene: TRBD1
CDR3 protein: CASSQETGGATEKLFF
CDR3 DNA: TGCGCCAGCAGCCAAGAGACAGGGGGCGCAACTGAAAAACTGTTTTTT

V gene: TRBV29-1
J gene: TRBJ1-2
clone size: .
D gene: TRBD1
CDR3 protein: CSVKTGSDGYTF
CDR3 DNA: TGCAGCGTTAAGACAGGGAGTGATGGCTACACCTTC

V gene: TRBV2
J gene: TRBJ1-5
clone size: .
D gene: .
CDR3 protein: CASSAWTIGGQPQHF
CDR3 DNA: TGTGCCAGCAGTGCTTGGACAATAGGGGGTCAGCCCCAGCATTTT

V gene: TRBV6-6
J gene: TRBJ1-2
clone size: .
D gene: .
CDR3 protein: CASSYDRQAGYTF
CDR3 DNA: TGTGCCAGCAGTTACGACCGACAGGCTGGCTACACCTTC

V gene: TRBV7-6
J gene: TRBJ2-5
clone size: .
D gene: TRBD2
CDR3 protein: CASSLMGLAFQETQYF
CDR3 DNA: TGTGCCAGCAGCTTAATGGGACTAGCGTTCCAAGAGACCCAGTACTTC

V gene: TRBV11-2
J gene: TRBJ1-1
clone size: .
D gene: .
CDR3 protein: CASSLGQNTEAFF
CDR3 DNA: TGTGCCAGCAGCTTAGGGCAGAACACTGAAGCTTTCTTT

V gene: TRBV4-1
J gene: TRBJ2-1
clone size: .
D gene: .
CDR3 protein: CASSQVRGRPAREQFF
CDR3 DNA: TGCGCCAGCAGCCAAGTTCGAGGGAGGCCTGCCAGGGAGCAGTTCTTC

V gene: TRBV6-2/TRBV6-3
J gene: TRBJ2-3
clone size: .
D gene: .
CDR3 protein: CASSYSNTDTQYF
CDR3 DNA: TGTGCCAGCAGTTACTCGAACACAGATACGCAGTATTTT

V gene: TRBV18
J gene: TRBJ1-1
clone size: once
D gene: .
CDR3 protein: CASSPGGGHDTEAFF
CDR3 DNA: TGTGCCAGCTCACCGGGAGGAGGGCATGACACTGAAGCTTTCTTT

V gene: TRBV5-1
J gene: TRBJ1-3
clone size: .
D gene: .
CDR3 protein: CASSSDRLSSGNTIYF
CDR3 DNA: TGCGCCAGCAGCTCGGACAGATTAAGCTCTGGAAACACCATATATTTT

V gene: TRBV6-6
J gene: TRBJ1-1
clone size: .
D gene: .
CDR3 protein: CASSRNYREPFMNTEAFF
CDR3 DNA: TGTGCCAGCAGTCGTAACTACAGGGAACCCTTCATGAACACTGAAGCTTTCTTT

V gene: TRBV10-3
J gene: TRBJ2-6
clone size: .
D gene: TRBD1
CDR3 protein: CAISARTGAFSGANVLTF
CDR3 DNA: TGTGCCATCAGTGCCCGGACAGGGGCATTCTCTGGGGCCAACGTCCTGACTTTC

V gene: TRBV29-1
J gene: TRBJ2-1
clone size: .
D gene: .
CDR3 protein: CSVGPFLNEQFF
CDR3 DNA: TGCAGCGTTGGACCGTTCCTCAATGAGCAGTTCTTC

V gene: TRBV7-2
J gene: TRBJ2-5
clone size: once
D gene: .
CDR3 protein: CASRLYQETQYF
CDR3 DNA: TGTGCCAGCAGACTGTACCAAGAGACCCAGTACTTC

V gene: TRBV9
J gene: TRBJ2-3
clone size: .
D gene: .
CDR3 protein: CASSAEGSRTDTQYF
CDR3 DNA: TGTGCCAGCAGCGCCGAGGGTTCGAGGACAGATACGCAGTATTTT

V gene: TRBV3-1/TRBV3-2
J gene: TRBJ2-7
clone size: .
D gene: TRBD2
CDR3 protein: CASSPRLAGGHEQYF
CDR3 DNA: TGTGCCAGCAGCCCAAGACTAGCGGGAGGACACGAGCAGTACTTC

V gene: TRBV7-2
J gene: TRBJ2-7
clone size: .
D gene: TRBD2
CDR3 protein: CASSSGLAGIRSYEQYF
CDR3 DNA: TGTGCCAGCAGCTCGGGACTAGCGGGAATCCGGTCCTACGAGCAGTACTTC

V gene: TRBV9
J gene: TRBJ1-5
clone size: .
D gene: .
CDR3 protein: CASSVDAGQPQHF
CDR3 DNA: TGTGCCAGCAGCGTAGACGCTGGTCAGCCCCAGCATTTT

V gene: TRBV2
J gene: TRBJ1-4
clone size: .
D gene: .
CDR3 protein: CASSENGTPLSSLFF
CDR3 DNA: TGTGCCAGCAGTGAAAATGGGACCCCACTGTCGAGTCTGTTTTTT

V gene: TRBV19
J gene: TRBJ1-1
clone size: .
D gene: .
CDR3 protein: CASSIGGQNTEAFF
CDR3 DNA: TGTGCCAGTAGTATAGGAGGACAGAACACTGAAGCTTTCTTT

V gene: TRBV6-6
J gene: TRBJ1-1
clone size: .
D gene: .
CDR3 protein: CASSRGLTRGDTEAFF
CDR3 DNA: TGTGCCAGCAGTCGTGGACTCACACGAGGGGACACTGAAGCTTTCTTT

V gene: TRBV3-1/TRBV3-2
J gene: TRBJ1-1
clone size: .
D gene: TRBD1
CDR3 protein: CASSQADRAAEAFF
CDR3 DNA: TGTGCCAGCAGCCAGGCCGACAGGGCCGCTGAAGCTTTCTTT

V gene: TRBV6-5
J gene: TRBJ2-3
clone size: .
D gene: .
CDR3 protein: CASRDSNLHTDTQYF
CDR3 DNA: TGTGCCAGCAGAGACTCTAATCTACACACAGATACGCAGTATTTT

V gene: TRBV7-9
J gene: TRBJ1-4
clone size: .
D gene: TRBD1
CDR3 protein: CASSLNRGINEKLFF
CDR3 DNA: TGTGCCAGCAGCTTAAACAGGGGCATTAATGAAAAACTGTTTTTT

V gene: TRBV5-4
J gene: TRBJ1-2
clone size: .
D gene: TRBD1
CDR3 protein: CATEQGARGYTF
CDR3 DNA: TGTGCCACCGAACAGGGGGCGCGGGGCTACACCTTC

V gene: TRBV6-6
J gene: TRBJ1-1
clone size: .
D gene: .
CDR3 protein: CASSYPKGSDTEAFF
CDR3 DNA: TGTGCCAGCAGTTACCCGAAGGGTTCCGACACTGAAGCTTTCTTT

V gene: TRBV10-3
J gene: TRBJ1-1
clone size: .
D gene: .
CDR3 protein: CAISERVNTEAFF
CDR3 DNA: TGTGCCATCAGTGAGAGGGTGAACACTGAAGCTTTCTTT

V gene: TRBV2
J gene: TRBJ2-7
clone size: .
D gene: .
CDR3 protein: CASSASPSYEQYF
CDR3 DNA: TGTGCCAGCAGTGCGTCTCCCTCCTACGAGCAGTACTTC

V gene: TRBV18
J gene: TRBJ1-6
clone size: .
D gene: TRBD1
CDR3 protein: CASSPLTGTGAYSPLHF
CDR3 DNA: TGTGCCAGCTCACCACTGACCGGGACAGGGGCCTATTCACCCCTCCACTTT